Listed below are T cell receptor beta chains from one sample, sequenced in a study. TCRdb re-derived calls from the RT-PCR reads in MiXCR, one entry per CDR3 protein. The sample records about 700,000 distinct CDR3 sequences, 14% being singletons. Sequenced input: memory CD4+ T cells from blood. The receptors here all came from a female donor in good health, serving as a healthy control. Each CDR3 is given with its conserved first and last residue. D genes are given only for firm matches. Clone size is shown for a subset of rows, as once, few, many or a class of expanded clone.

11 | . | . | TRBJ1-5 | TRBV18 | TGTGCCAGCTCAGAGGGCGTTGGCCAGCATTTT | CASSEGVGQHF
12 | . | few | TRBJ1-5 | TRBV29-1 | TGCAGCGCGATGGTTAGCAATCAGCCCCAGCATTTT | CSAMVSNQPQHF
14 | . | many | TRBJ1-4 | TRBV7-7 | TGTGCTAGCAGTCCTGGAGGGTCCAATGAAAAACTGTTTTTT | CASSPGGSNEKLFF
13 | . | few | TRBJ1-1 | TRBV20-1 | TGCAGTGCTATTCATATGGCAACCCTGGAAGCTTTCTTT | CSAIHMATLEAFF
13 | . | . | TRBJ1-1 | TRBV6-1 | TGTGCCAGCCACAGGACGATGAACACTGAAGCTTTCTTT | CASHRTMNTEAFF
18 | TRBD2 | . | TRBJ2-1 | TRBV9 | TGTGCCAGCAGCGTCACTAGCGGGGGCCAGACCGTGCACAATGAGCAGTTCTTC | CASSVTSGGQTVHNEQFF
15 | TRBD2 | many | TRBJ2-2 | TRBV4-1 | TGCGCCAGCGTACTTTTTTCAGCGGGAACCGGGGAGCTGTTTTTT | CASVLFSAGTGELFF
17 | . | . | TRBJ2-7 | TRBV15 | TGTGCCACCAGCAGAGGAATCCCCTCCAGTGGTAGCTACGAGCAGTACTTC | CATSRGIPSSGSYEQYF
18 | . | . | TRBJ2-6 | TRBV25-1 | TGTGCCAGCAGTGAATCTTCGCAGGCCAGCTCTGGGGCCAACGTCCTGACTTTC | CASSESSQASSGANVLTF
15 | . | many | TRBJ2-7 | TRBV7-3 | TGTGCCAGCAGCCCGATGACGTCGGGTTCCTACGAGCAGTACTTC | CASSPMTSGSYEQYF
13 | . | few | TRBJ2-5 | TRBV5-6 | TGTGCCAGCAGCTCAGGGATTCAAGAGACCCAGTACTTC | CASSSGIQETQYF
15 | . | many | TRBJ2-7 | TRBV7-9 | TGTGCCAGCAGCCCCCGGACAGACAGACCCTACGAGCAGTACTTC | CASSPRTDRPYEQYF
14 | . | . | TRBJ1-6 | TRBV5-6 | TGTGCCAGCAGCCGGGACACGGGGAATTATGAGCTCCACTTT | CASSRDTGNYELHF
12 | TRBD1 | many | TRBJ1-1 | TRBV29-1 | TGCAGCGGAGGACAGGGGAACACTGAAGCTTTCTTT | CSGGQGNTEAFF
15 | TRBD1 | . | TRBJ1-1 | TRBV6-2/TRBV6-3 | TGTGCCAGCAGTGAATCGAGGGGGCTTCACACTGAAGCTTTCTTT | CASSESRGLHTEAFF
14 | . | . | TRBJ2-1 | TRBV10-3 | TGTGCCATCAGTCCGGGGTTCTCTTACAATGAGCAGTTCTTC | CAISPGFSYNEQFF
15 | TRBD1 | . | TRBJ2-6 | TRBV5-1 | TGCGCCAGCAGCGCACAGGGGCCTGGGGCCAACGTCCTGACTTTC | CASSAQGPGANVLTF
19 | TRBD1 | few | TRBJ1-2 | TRBV27 | TGTGCCAGCAGTGTAACGCGGACAGGGATCAGGGCAGTCAACTATGGCTACACCTTC | CASSVTRTGIRAVNYGYTF
16 | TRBD1 | . | TRBJ2-5 | TRBV24-1 | TGTGCCACCAGTGATTTGGAAGGGGGCCCTGGAGAGACCCAGTACTTC | CATSDLEGGPGETQYF
15 | . | few | TRBJ1-5 | TRBV10-3 | TGTGCCATCAGTGAGTCGTGGGGGATCGGTCAGCCCCAGCATTTT | CAISESWGIGQPQHF
15 | TRBD2 | few | TRBJ2-1 | TRBV28 | TGTGCCAGCAGCCCAGCGGGAGCCCCCTACAATGAGCAGTTCTTC | CASSPAGAPYNEQFF
13 | . | . | TRBJ2-1 | TRBV20-1 | TGCAGTGCTACCGGGGCCCCTATCAATGAGCAGTTCTTC | CSATGAPINEQFF
15 | TRBD1 | many | TRBJ1-2 | TRBV12-3/TRBV12-4 | TGTGCCAGCAGCGCTAACCCGGGACAGGGGAGTGGCTACACCTTC | CASSANPGQGSGYTF
12 | TRBD1 | many | TRBJ2-1 | TRBV7-3 | TGTGCCAGCAGCTTTCCGGGACAGAGGCAGTTCTTC | CASSFPGQRQFF
14 | TRBD1 | . | TRBJ1-5 | TRBV6-6 | TGTGCCAGCACTCTGACAGGGGACGAGAGGCCCCAGCATTTT | CASTLTGDERPQHF
15 | . | many | TRBJ2-5 | TRBV6-5 | TGTGCCAGCAGTTACTCTCCCTCAGGAATAGAGACCCAGTACTTC | CASSYSPSGIETQYF
15 | TRBD2 | . | TRBJ2-3 | TRBV12-3/TRBV12-4 | TGTGCCAGCAGTCTACTAGCGGGGTCCGGGGATACGCAGTATTTT | CASSLLAGSGDTQYF
13 | . | . | TRBJ1-1 | TRBV20-1 | TGCAGTGCTTTCTCCTCAGGTTCCACTGAAGCTTTCTTT | CSAFSSGSTEAFF
16 | TRBD1 | many | TRBJ1-6 | TRBV7-9 | TGTGCCAGCAGCTTAGGACAGGGTACTCATAATTCACCCCTCCACTTT | CASSLGQGTHNSPLHF
20 | TRBD2 | many | TRBJ2-1 | TRBV4-1 | TGCGCCAGCAGCCAAGATCGGATACTAGCGGGGAGATACATGCCCAATGAGCAGTTCTTC | CASSQDRILAGRYMPNEQFF
14 | . | . | TRBJ2-3 | TRBV11-2 | TGTGCCAGCAGCTTTCAAGCGCGGAGAGATACGCAGTATTTT | CASSFQARRDTQYF
15 | . | . | TRBJ2-2 | TRBV3-1 | TGTGCCAGCAGCCAAACCGGGACGCATACCGGGGAGCTGTTTTTT | CASSQTGTHTGELFF
17 | TRBD1 | few | TRBJ2-1 | TRBV24-1 | TGTGCCACCAGTGGAACTCCCGGGACAGGGGGAGACAATGAGCAGTTCTTC | CATSGTPGTGGDNEQFF
12 | . | many | TRBJ2-7 | TRBV12-3/TRBV12-4 | TGTGCCAGCAGTTTCACCCGCTACGAGCAGTACTTC | CASSFTRYEQYF
15 | . | . | TRBJ1-1 | TRBV5-1 | TGCGCCAGCAGCTTCTTCGACAGGCTGAACACTGAAGCTTTCTTT | CASSFFDRLNTEAFF
14 | TRBD1 | once | TRBJ1-4 | TRBV11-2 | TGTGCCAGCAGCTTAATCCGGGACAGAGAAAAACTGTTTTTT | CASSLIRDREKLFF
17 | TRBD2 | few | TRBJ2-2 | TRBV25-1 | TGTGCCAGCAGTGAATCCCCCGGGAGGGGCGACACCGGGGAGCTGTTTTTT | CASSESPGRGDTGELFF
17 | . | . | TRBJ1-2 | TRBV4-2 | TGTGCCAGCAGCCATGACTTGACGGGACAACGCTTCTATGGCTACACCTTC | CASSHDLTGQRFYGYTF
14 | TRBD1 | many | TRBJ1-2 | TRBV5-1 | TGCGCCAGCAGCCACCGGACAGGAAACTATGGCTACACCTTC | CASSHRTGNYGYTF
12 | . | many | TRBJ2-7 | TRBV20-1 | TGCAGTGCTAGAGGGGTAGGGGGGGAGCAGTACTTC | CSARGVGGEQYF
15 | . | . | TRBJ2-2 | TRBV6-2/TRBV6-3 | TGTGCCATTACAACTTGGACAGCGAACACCGGGGAGCTGTTTTTT | CAITTWTANTGELFF
16 | TRBD1 | many | TRBJ2-3 | TRBV4-3 | TGCGCCAGCAGCCACGGACAGGGAATCAGCACAGATACGCAGTATTTT | CASSHGQGISTDTQYF
15 | TRBD1 | few | TRBJ2-7 | TRBV6-1 | TGTGCCAGCAGTGAAGGAGGGACAGGGCTTTACGAGCAGTACTTC | CASSEGGTGLYEQYF
13 | TRBD1 | . | TRBJ2-1 | TRBV7-2 | TGTGCCAGCAGCCGCGGCGGACAGGGGAACCAGTTCTTC | CASSRGGQGNQFF
13 | . | many | TRBJ2-1 | TRBV20-1 | . | CSFFGQSYNEQFF
13 | TRBD1 | many | TRBJ1-2 | TRBV20-1 | TGCAGTCCCTTTGGACAGGAGTCCTATGGCTACACCTTC | CSPFGQESYGYTF
15 | TRBD1 | . | TRBJ1-4 | TRBV6-1 | TGTGCCAGCAGTCGGGACAGGGGGATAGGTGAAAAACTGTTTTTT | CASSRDRGIGEKLFF
15 | TRBD1 | many | TRBJ2-6 | TRBV6-6 | TGTGCCAGCAGCATCGACAGGGCTGGGGCCAACGTCCTGACTTTC | CASSIDRAGANVLTF
16 | . | . | TRBJ2-2 | TRBV27 | TGTGCCAGCAGTCCGCCCCCGGGGTTCTGGGCCGGGGAGCTGTTTTTT | CASSPPPGFWAGELFF
13 | TRBD1 | many | TRBJ1-1 | TRBV20-1 | TGCAGTGCCCCCGGACAGGGGGAAACTGAAGCTTTCTTT | CSAPGQGETEAFF
13 | . | few | TRBJ1-4 | TRBV30 | TGTGCCTGGAGTTCAGGGTGGAGGGAAAAACTGTTTTTT | CAWSSGWREKLFF
15 | . | few | TRBJ1-2 | TRBV6-5 | TGTGCCAGCAGTTACTCAGAAAGTGGGTCGTATGGCTACACCTTC | CASSYSESGSYGYTF